This T cell receptor beta chain was documented in a study of T cell changes during pregnancy in multiple sclerosis. V was clipped by 7 bases and J by 0 bases, with 14 bases between them. Germline CDR1 is SGDLS and CDR2 is YYNGEE. The CDR3 is 16 amino acids. Sequencing used immunoSEQ multiplex PCR; TCRdb keeps in-frame clones, though not all of them. The sample carries around 32,000 clones, 70% to 90% recorded once. The sequencing used CD8+ T cells from peripheral blood mononuclear cells, collected in the third trimester of pregnancy. The TCR was taken from a female donor with multiple sclerosis, enrolled in a pregnancy study. V and J are TRBV9 and TRBJ2-6; weak D call: TRBD2 (6 bases). The CDR3 nucleotides are TGTGCCAGCGGAGGGGCCAGACCCTCTGGGGCCAACGTCCTGACTTTC. Encoded protein: CASGGARPSGANVLTF.